In this sample, the clone carrying this TCR beta chain turned up a few times. Its specificity is unknown. The isolated RNA, all of it, was reverse transcribed, so expressed TCRB transcripts were what got sequenced. Assay used: immunoSEQ multiplex PCR; TCRdb lists only in-frame clones, some missing. Of over 200,000 clones listed, about 11% were seen once; the top ten hold more than 0.015%. The data originate from a study of beta chain features in type 1 diabetes. Study details: All samples yielded some 100,000,000 examined sorted cells.

Sorted populations all exceeded 95% purity. Points from the study as a whole: Moderately but significantly shorter TCRB CDR3s were found in Type 1 diabetes patients in all four CD4+ subsets.

The CDR3 runs to 14 residues. The V gene's germline CDR1 is SGHDT and CDR2 YYEEEE. V lost 4 bases to trimming and J lost 0 bases, with 10 bases between them. The chain recombines TRBV5-6 with TRBJ2-5, with a weak D call TRBD2 (5 bases). This sequence originates from a man under 40 with type 1 diabetes. Sequencing input: naive CD4+ T cells from blood. Here the CDR3 reads CASSAGPDQETQYF. DNA for the CDR3: TGTGCCAGCAGCGCGGGCCCGGACCAAGAGACCCAGTACTTC.